Listed below are T cell receptor beta chains from one sample, sequenced in a study of Ad26.COV2.S vaccination and SARS-CoV-2 variants. Generated by immunoSEQ multiplex PCR, the TCRdb table keeps only in-frame clones and is missing some. The table has some 290,000 clones, around 81% seen once. Sample: peripheral blood, taken in a trial of Ad26.COV2.S vaccine versus placebo. All receptors come from a person aged 18-65 years who received the Ad26.COV2.S COVID-19 vaccine or a placebo. CDR3s include the opening cysteine and the closing phenylalanine or tryptophan. The D gene is left open where the match is weak. Expanded clones get a size class; other rows say once, few or many, or leave the size out.

d_gene	v_gene	abundance	len	j_gene	CDR3aa	CDR3nt
TRBD2	TRBV5-4	-	16	TRBJ2-1	CASSDPSGKSYNEQFF	TGTGCCAGCAGCGACCCTAGCGGGAAGAGCTACAATGAGCAGTTCTTC
-	TRBV10-3	few	15	TRBJ2-7	CAISDRQVSSYEQYF	TGTGCCATCAGTGATCGACAGGTGAGCTCCTACGAGCAGTACTTC
-	TRBV20-1	few	16	TRBJ2-3	CSASPWGVGFGDTQYF	TGCAGTGCTAGTCCCTGGGGCGTGGGCTTCGGAGATACGCAGTATTTT
-	TRBV9	-	15	TRBJ1-2	CASSPRGSSNYGYTF	TGTGCCAGCAGCCCGAGGGGCAGCAGCAACTATGGCTACACCTTC
TRBD2	TRBV6-5	-	16	TRBJ2-1	CASSYRSGGSYNEQFF	TGTGCCAGCAGTTACCGTAGCGGGGGGTCCTACAATGAGCAGTTCTTC
TRBD2	TRBV11-2	-	16	TRBJ2-1	CASSPRLAGFYNEQFF	TGTGCCAGCAGCCCAAGACTAGCGGGATTCTACAATGAGCAGTTCTTC
TRBD1	TRBV2	-	12	TRBJ1-2	CASSPTGFGYTF	TGTGCCAGCAGCCCGACAGGGTTCGGCTACACCTTC
-	TRBV11-1	few	15	TRBJ2-2	CASSRPTGNTGELFF	TGTGCCAGCAGCCGCCCTACAGGCAACACCGGGGAGCTGTTTTTT
-	TRBV28	-	12	TRBJ1-2	CATGPSNDGYTF	TGTGCCACCGGGCCGAGCAATGATGGCTACACCTTC
TRBD1	TRBV5-1	few	18	TRBJ2-6	CASSLAGGASGGANVLTF	TGCGCCAGCAGCTTGGCAGGGGGCGCGTCCGGCGGGGCCAACGTCCTGACTTTC
-	TRBV5-1	-	14	TRBJ2-1	CASTPGRGPNEQFF	TGCGCCAGCACCCCGGGGAGGGGGCCCAATGAGCAGTTCTTC
-	TRBV14	-	13	TRBJ2-3	CASSQGMADTQYF	TGTGCCAGCAGTCAAGGAATGGCAGATACGCAGTATTTT
-	TRBV9	few	15	TRBJ2-7	CASSVAGGGAYEQYF	TGTGCCAGCAGCGTAGCTGGAGGGGGGGCCTACGAGCAGTACTTC
TRBD2	TRBV5-1	-	16	TRBJ2-3	CASSPTIAGVTDTQYF	TGCGCCAGCAGCCCCACCATAGCGGGGGTCACAGATACGCAGTATTTT
-	TRBV5-1	-	14	TRBJ1-6	CASSLVAGESPLHF	TGCGCCAGCAGCTTGGTGGCAGGGGAGTCACCCCTCCACTTT
-	TRBV3-1/TRBV3-2	-	12	TRBJ1-3	CASSFRSNTIYF	TGTGCCAGCAGTTTTCGGTCAAACACCATATATTTT
-	TRBV20-1	-	14	TRBJ2-7	CSASRTTASYEQYF	TGCAGTGCTAGTCGTACAACGGCCTCCTACGAGCAGTACTTC
-	TRBV11-3	-	11	TRBJ2-1	CASTRKAEQFF	TGTGCCAGCACCAGAAAGGCTGAGCAGTTCTTC
-	TRBV7-9	-	14	TRBJ1-1	CASSSLPGNTEAFF	TGTGCCAGCAGCTCCTTACCAGGCAACACTGAAGCTTTCTTT
TRBD1	TRBV19	many	14	TRBJ1-5	CASSSTGFNQPQHF	TGTGCCAGTAGTTCGACAGGGTTCAATCAGCCCCAGCATTTT
-	TRBV7-2	-	18	TRBJ2-4	CVSSLDQSSGYAKNIQYF	TGTGTCAGCAGCTTAGACCAGTCGAGTGGCTACGCCAAAAACATTCAGTACTTC
TRBD2	TRBV24-1	-	16	TRBJ2-2	CATSDRTSGGAGELFF	TGTGCCACCAGTGACCGAACTAGCGGGGGGGCCGGGGAGCTGTTTTTT
-	TRBV6-2/TRBV6-3	-	17	TRBJ2-1	CASSRPPGTIIQDEQFF	TGTGCCAGCAGCCGTCCTCCGGGGACAATAATTCAGGATGAGCAGTTCTTC
-	TRBV12-3/TRBV12-4	-	13	TRBJ1-1	CASRKRLNTEAFF	TGTGCCAGCAGGAAAAGGCTGAACACTGAAGCTTTCTTT
TRBD1	TRBV18	-	15	TRBJ1-4	CASSPRGTENEKLFF	TGTGCCAGCTCACCACGTGGGACAGAGAATGAAAAACTGTTTTTT
-	TRBV28	-	14	TRBJ1-5	CASSLALSNQPQHF	TGTGCCAGCAGTTTAGCGTTGAGCAATCAGCCCCAGCATTTT
TRBD2	TRBV6-1	once	16	TRBJ2-1	CASSGLGGGANNEQFF	TGTGCCAGCAGTGGCTTGGGCGGGGGGGCTAACAATGAGCAGTTCTTC
-	TRBV18	-	16	TRBJ1-1	CASSPPYKNSDTEAFF	TGTGCCAGCTCACCACCGTATAAAAACAGCGACACTGAAGCTTTCTTT
-	TRBV4-1	-	14	TRBJ1-1	CASSQGAGDTEAFF	TGCGCCAGCAGCCAAGGCGCCGGAGACACTGAAGCTTTCTTT
-	TRBV21-1	-	15	TRBJ2-7	CASSNQPPSSYEQYF	TGTGCCAGCAGCAACCAGCCGCCCAGCTCCTACGAGCAGTACTTC
TRBD1	TRBV11-2	-	14	TRBJ2-7	CASSPTGGGYEQYF	TGTGCCAGCAGCCCAACAGGGGGAGGATACGAGCAGTACTTC
-	TRBV9	-	15	TRBJ1-1	CASSGRAFMNTEAFF	TGTGCCAGCAGCGGGAGGGCCTTTATGAACACTGAAGCTTTCTTT
TRBD2	TRBV6-4	few	13	TRBJ2-7	CASSVSAGYEQYF	TGTGCCAGCAGTGTCTCAGCGGGGTACGAGCAGTACTTC
-	TRBV24-1	-	16	TRBJ2-2	CATGLQGLGDTGELFF	TGTGCCACCGGCCTCCAGGGGTTGGGGGACACCGGGGAGCTGTTTTTT
-	TRBV11-2	-	15	TRBJ2-3	CASSYGVATVDTQYF	TGTGCCAGCAGCTACGGCGTGGCCACGGTAGATACGCAGTATTTT
-	TRBV7-2	many	15	TRBJ1-3	CASSPGTRQGNTIYF	TGTGCCAGCAGCCCGGGGACACGACAAGGAAACACCATATATTTT
TRBD1	TRBV29-1	once	12	TRBJ1-1	CSVKGAVTEAFF	TGCAGCGTGAAGGGGGCTGTCACTGAAGCTTTCTTT
-	TRBV11-2	few	15	TRBJ2-7	CASSFEGESSYEQYF	TGTGCCAGCAGCTTCGAAGGGGAGAGCTCCTACGAGCAGTACTTC
-	TRBV10-3	-	15	TRBJ2-7	CAIKRVQDVAYEQYF	TGTGCCATCAAGAGAGTTCAGGACGTCGCCTACGAGCAGTACTTC
-	TRBV7-9	-	15	TRBJ2-7	CASSFSLGVSYEQYF	TGTGCCAGCAGCTTTAGTTTAGGTGTTTCCTACGAGCAGTACTTC
-	TRBV11-3	-	14	TRBJ2-5	CASSLGAVQETQYF	TGTGCCAGCAGCTTAGGGGCAGTACAAGAGACCCAGTACTTC
-	TRBV6-2/TRBV6-3	-	12	TRBJ2-7	CASSDRSYEQYF	TGTGCCAGCAGTGACAGATCCTACGAGCAGTACTTC
-	TRBV5-6	few	12	TRBJ1-3	CASGGPGNTIYF	TGTGCCAGCGGGGGGCCTGGAAACACCATATATTTT
-	TRBV18	-	15	TRBJ2-2	CASSPGEKNTGELFF	TGTGCCAGCTCACCGGGGGAGAAGAACACCGGGGAGCTGTTTTTT
TRBD1	TRBV2	-	16	TRBJ2-7	CASQYTRDSGSYEQYF	TGTGCCAGCCAATATACCCGGGACAGTGGCTCCTACGAGCAGTACTTC
TRBD1	TRBV7-9	-	18	TRBJ1-6	CASSLSQGQGAYNSPLHF	TGTGCCAGCAGCTTAAGTCAGGGGCAGGGGGCCTATAATTCACCCCTCCACTTT
TRBD1	TRBV7-2	-	15	TRBJ2-2	CASSLLTGGLGELFF	TGTGCCAGCAGCCTCCTCACAGGGGGATTAGGGGAGCTGTTTTTT
-	TRBV28	-	22	TRBJ1-5	CASTHHPSLDSYYENSNQPQHF	TGTGCCAGCACCCACCACCCCTCTCTGGACAGCTACTATGAAAATAGCAATCAGCCCCAGCATTTT
TRBD1	TRBV4-2	-	17	TRBJ2-5	CASSQYVGQGGQETQYF	TGTGCCAGCAGCCAATACGTAGGACAGGGGGGACAAGAGACCCAGTACTTC
-	TRBV10-3	once	14	TRBJ2-3	CAISQGDGTDTQYF	TGTGCCATCAGCCAGGGCGATGGCACAGATACGCAGTATTTT
-	TRBV6-5	-	14	TRBJ1-1	CASSSLTGNTEAFF	TGTGCCAGCAGTTCATTGACAGGGAACACTGAAGCTTTCTTT
-	TRBV7-2	few	14	TRBJ2-5	CASSLLGLEETQYF	TGTGCCAGCAGTCTCCTAGGGCTTGAAGAGACCCAGTACTTC
-	TRBV10-3	once	15	TRBJ1-1	CAISTDGKGNTEAFF	TGTGCCATCAGTACCGACGGAAAAGGGAACACTGAAGCTTTCTTT
-	TRBV28	-	18	TRBJ2-1	CASSTLGLQLYSYNEQFF	TGTGCCAGCAGTACCCTCGGGCTCCAATTATACTCCTACAATGAGCAGTTCTTC